The TCR beta chain under discussion was sequenced for a study of molecular identifiers for immune sequencing clone quantification. Findings of the study overall: More than 99% of effector molecules, versus under 1% of naive-cell molecules, belonged to clones above 20 RNA copies.

TCRdb fed the PCR reads into MiXCR, producing one record per CDR3 protein. Of 50,000 to 70,000 distinct CDR3 sequences in the sample, 15% to 20% were seen once. There are many counts of this clonotype. Its antigen remains unidentified. The receptor was isolated from a human donor in good health. Some libraries in this study had Jurkat cell RNA spiked in. The specimen was naive CD8+ T cells from blood, with Jurkat cell RNA spiked in. Subset reported: FACS-sorted CD8+CD4-CCR7+CD45RA+ naive T cells.

The DNA for the CDR3 is TGCAGCGTCCCCCGGGGGGCTCTTGAAGCTTTCTTT. Residues: CSVPRGALEAFF. V gene TRBV29-1 combines with J gene TRBJ1-1; D may be TRBD1 (6 bases). Germline lookup yields CDR1 SQVTM and CDR2 ANQGSEA. This CDR3 spans 12 amino acids. V lost 6 bases, J lost 7 bases, and 15 bases lay in between. The whole variable domain, remainder taken from reference TRBV29-1 and TRBJ1-1, is SAVISQKPSRDICQRGTSLTIQCQVDSQVTMMFWYRQQPGQSLTLIATANQGSEATYESGFVIDKFPISRPNLTFSTLTVSNMSPEDSSIYLCSVPRGALEAFFGQGTRLTVV.